Here is one TCR beta chain with its context. This entry is derived from a study of blood T cell repertoires in COVID-19. Study details: Researchers got acute and convalescent COVID-19 samples from the United States, Italy and Spain.

Clones were read by immunoSEQ multiplex PCR, and TCRdb kept only the in-frame ones, dropping some. The repertoire holds around 46,000 clones, with 80% to 90% as singletons. The CDR3 runs 15 residues. Between the trimmed V and J ends, which lost 7 bases and 4 bases, there was a span of 17 bases. Germline V gene lookup returns CDR1 LNHDA and CDR2 SQIVND (reference sequence). The sequencing sample was made of peripheral blood. This chain joins TRBV19 and TRBJ2-1, with a tentative D call TRBD1 (6 bases). The TCR comes from a man in his fifties with acute or convalescent COVID-19. CDR3 DNA sequence: TGTGCCAGTACAACAGGGCCAGGAGGTTACAATGAGCAGTTCTTC. Translated, it gives CASTTGPGGYNEQFF.